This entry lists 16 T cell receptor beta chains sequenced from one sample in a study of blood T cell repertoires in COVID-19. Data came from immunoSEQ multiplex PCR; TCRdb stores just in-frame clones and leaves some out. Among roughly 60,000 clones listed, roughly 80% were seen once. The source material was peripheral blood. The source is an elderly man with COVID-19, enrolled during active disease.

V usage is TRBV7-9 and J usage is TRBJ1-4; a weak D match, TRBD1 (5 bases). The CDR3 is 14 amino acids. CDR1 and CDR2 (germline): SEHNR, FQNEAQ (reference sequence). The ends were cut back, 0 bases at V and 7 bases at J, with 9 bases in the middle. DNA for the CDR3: TGTGCCAGCAGCTTAGCGCAGGGTTTTGAAAAACTGTTTTTT. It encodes CASSLAQGFEKLFF.

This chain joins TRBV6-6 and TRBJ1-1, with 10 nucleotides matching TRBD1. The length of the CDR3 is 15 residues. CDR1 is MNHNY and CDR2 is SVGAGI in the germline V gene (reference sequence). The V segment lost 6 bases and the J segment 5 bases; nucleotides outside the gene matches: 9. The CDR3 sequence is CASSFRTGGETEAFF. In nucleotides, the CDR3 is TGTGCCAGCAGCTTTAGGACAGGGGGTGAAACTGAAGCTTTCTTT.

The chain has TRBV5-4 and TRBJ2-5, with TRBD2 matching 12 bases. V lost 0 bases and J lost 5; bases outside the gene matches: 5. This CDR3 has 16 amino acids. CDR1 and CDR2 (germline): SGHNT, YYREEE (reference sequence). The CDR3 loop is CASSLEGLAGTETQYF. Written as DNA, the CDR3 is TGTGCCAGCAGCTTGGAAGGACTAGCGGGAACCGAGACCCAGTACTTC.

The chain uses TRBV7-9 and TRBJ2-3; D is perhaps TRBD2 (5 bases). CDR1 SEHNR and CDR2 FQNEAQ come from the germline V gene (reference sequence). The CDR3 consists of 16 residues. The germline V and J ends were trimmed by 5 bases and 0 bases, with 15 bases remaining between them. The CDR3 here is CASSHSSFRSTDTQYF. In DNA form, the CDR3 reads TGTGCCAGCAGCCATTCTAGCTTCAGGAGCACAGATACGCAGTATTTT. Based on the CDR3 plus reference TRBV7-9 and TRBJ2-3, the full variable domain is DTGVSQNPRHKITKRGQNVTFRCDPISEHNRLYWYRQTLGQGPEFLTYFQNEAQLEKSRLLSDRFSAERPKGSFSTLEIQRTEQGDSAMYLCASSHSSFRSTDTQYFGPGTRLTVL.

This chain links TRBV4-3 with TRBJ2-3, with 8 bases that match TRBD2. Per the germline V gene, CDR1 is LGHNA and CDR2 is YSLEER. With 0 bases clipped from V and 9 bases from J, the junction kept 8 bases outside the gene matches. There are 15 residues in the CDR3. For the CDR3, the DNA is TGCGCCAGCAGCCAAGACAGGAGGACTAGCAAGACGCAGTATTTT. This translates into CASSQDRRTSKTQYF.

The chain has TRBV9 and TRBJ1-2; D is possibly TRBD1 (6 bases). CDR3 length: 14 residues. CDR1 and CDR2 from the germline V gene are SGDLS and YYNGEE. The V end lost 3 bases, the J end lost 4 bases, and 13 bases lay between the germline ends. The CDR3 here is CASSADRRSYGYTF. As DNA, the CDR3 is TGTGCCAGCAGCGCCGACAGGAGATCCTATGGCTACACCTTC.

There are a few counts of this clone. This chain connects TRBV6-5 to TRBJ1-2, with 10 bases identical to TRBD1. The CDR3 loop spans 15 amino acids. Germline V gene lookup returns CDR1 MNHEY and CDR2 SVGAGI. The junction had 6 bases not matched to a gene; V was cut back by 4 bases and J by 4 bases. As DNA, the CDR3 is TGTGCCAGCAGTTCGACGACAGGGGGCACCTATGGCTACACCTTC. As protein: CASSSTTGGTYGYTF.

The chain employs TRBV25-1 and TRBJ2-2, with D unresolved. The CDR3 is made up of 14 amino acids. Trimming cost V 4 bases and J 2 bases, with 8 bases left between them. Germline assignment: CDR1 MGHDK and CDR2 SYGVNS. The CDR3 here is CASSGRINTGELFF. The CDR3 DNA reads TGTGCCAGCAGTGGTAGAATAAACACCGGGGAGCTGTTTTTT.

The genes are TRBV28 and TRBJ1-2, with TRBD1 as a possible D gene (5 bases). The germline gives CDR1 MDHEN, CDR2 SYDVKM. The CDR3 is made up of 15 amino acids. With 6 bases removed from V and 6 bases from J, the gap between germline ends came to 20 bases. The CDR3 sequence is CASSPVGGPWHGYTF. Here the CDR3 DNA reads TGTGCCAGCAGCCCCGTGGGGGGTCCGTGGCATGGCTACACCTTC.

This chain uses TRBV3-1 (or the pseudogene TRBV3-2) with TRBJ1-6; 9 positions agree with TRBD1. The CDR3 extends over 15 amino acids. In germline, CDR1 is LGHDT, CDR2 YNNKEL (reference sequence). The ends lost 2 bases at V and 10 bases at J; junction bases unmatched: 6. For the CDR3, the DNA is TGTGCCAGCAGCCAACGGACAGGGGCGGAATCACCCCTCCACTTT. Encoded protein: CASSQRTGAESPLHF.

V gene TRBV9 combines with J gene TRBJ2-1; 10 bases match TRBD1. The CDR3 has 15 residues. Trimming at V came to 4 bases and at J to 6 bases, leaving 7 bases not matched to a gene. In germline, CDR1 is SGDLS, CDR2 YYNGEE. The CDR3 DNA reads TGTGCCAGCAGCCCCCACCGGGACAGGGGCAATGAGCAGTTCTTC. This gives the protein CASSPHRDRGNEQFF.

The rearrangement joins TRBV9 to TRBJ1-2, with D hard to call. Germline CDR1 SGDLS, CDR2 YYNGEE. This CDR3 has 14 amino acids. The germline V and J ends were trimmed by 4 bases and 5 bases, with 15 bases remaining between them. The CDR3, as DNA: TGTGCCAGCAGCTCTCACGGTCCTCCGTATGGCTACACCTTC. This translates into CASSSHGPPYGYTF.

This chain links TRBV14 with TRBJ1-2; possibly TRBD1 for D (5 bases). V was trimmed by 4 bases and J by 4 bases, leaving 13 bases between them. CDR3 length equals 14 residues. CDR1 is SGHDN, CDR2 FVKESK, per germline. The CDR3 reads CASSLFSGIYGYTF. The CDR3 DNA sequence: TGTGCCAGCAGCCTGTTCTCAGGGATCTATGGCTACACCTTC.

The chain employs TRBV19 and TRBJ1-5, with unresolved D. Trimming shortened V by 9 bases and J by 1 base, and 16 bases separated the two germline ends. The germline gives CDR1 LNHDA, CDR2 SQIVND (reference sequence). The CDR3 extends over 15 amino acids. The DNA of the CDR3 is TGTGCCAGCCAAAATTCCTGGGAGAGCAATCAGCCCCAGCATTTT. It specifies CASQNSWESNQPQHF. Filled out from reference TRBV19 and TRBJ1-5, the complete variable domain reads DGGITQSPKYLFRKEGQNVTLSCEQNLNHDAMYWYRQDPGQGLRLIYYSQIVNDFQKGDIAEGYSVSREKKESFPLTVTSAQKNPTAFYLCASQNSWESNQPQHFGDGTRLSIL.

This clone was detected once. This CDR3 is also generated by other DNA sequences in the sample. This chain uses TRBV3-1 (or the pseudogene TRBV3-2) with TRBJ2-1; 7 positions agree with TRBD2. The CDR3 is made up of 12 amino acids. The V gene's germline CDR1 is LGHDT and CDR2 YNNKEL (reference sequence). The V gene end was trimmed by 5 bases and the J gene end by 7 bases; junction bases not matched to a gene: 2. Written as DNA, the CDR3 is TGTGCCAGCAGCTGGGGGGGGAATGAGCAGTTCTTC. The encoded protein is CASSWGGNEQFF.

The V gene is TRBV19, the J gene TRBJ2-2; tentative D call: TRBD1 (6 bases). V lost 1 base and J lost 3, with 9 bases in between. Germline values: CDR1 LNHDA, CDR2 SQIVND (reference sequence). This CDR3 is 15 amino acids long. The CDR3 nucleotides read TGTGCCAGTAGTATAGCCCAGGGGTACACCGGGGAGCTGTTTTTT. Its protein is CASSIAQGYTGELFF. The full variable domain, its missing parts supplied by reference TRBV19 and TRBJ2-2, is DGGITQSPKYLFRKEGQNVTLSCEQNLNHDAMYWYRQDPGQGLRLIYYSQIVNDFQKGDIAEGYSVSREKKESFPLTVTSAQKNPTAFYLCASSIAQGYTGELFFGEGSRLTVL.